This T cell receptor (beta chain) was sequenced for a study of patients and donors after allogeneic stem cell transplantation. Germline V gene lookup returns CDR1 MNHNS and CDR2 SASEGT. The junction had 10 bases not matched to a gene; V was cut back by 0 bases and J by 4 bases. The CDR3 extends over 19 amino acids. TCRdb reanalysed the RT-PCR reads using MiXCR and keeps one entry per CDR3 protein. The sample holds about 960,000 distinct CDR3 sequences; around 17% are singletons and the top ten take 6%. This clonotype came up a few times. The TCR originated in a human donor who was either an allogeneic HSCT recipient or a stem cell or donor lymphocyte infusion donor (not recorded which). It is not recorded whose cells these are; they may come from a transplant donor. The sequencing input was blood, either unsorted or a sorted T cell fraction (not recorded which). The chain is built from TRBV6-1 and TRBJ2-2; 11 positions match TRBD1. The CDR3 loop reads CASSEAQGQGARGTGELFF. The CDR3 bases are TGTGCCAGCAGTGAAGCGCAAGGACAGGGGGCTCGTGGCACCGGGGAGCTGTTTTTT.